This T cell receptor beta chain was identified during a study of blood T cell repertoires in COVID-19 (dated by TCRdb to 2019 to 2021). In the study overall: Samples covering the acute and convalescent phases of COVID-19 were provided by collaborators in the United States, Italy and Spain. The prospective study material was composed of cDNA or gDNA derived from T cells, B-cell-depleted T cells, or PBMCs. A de-identified subject ID, COVID-19 status, age in years and sex were almost always included in the sample metadata. Samples were obtained from the ongoing ImmuneRACE study (first 160 participants) and from 1,200 or so subjects provided by 6 global collaborators. HLA class I and class II types, where available, came from metadata supplied by the sample provider rather than from assay-based typing. A freely available public database, intended as a resource for researchers studying the immune response to SARS-CoV-2, is where the repertoires were released. The dataset comprised deeply sampled blood TCRbeta repertoires from subjects exposed to, actively infected with, or recovered from COVID-19.

Results and caveats for the whole study, not just this receptor: Clinical and demographic metadata were provided uncurated, with the amount varying by source and participant.

Collaborating institutions collected whole blood in K2EDTA tubes following their own protocols. For TCRbeta analysis, collaborators shipped samples in one of three forms: frozen whole blood, isolated PBMCs, or DNA extracted from either of those sample types. The immunoSEQ Assay, a bias-controlled multiplex PCR, was used to amplify TCRbeta CDR3 regions from genomic DNA. Per the original workflow: The number of nucleated cells in each sample was estimated by amplification of reference gene primers within the assay. To quantify the absolute abundance of each unique TCRbeta CDR3 rearrangement, sequence reads were collapsed and filtered. For each sample, productive Simpson clonality was calculated as the square root of Simpson's diversity index across productive rearrangements. TCRdb holds this immuneACCESS table with in-frame rearrangements only. Some clones are missing; in checked studies, unresolved V genes explain under half, and the rest has no known cause. V and J calls and clone size are given by that table; D and trimming were obtained from the DNA. This sample comprises 290,000 or so clones, around 90% of them detected only once. The top ten clones comprise around 2.1% of the sample.

Details on this clone: It lacks a known antigen. Per-nucleotide qualities are absent, and no much larger clonotype sits a single base away.

Inclusive of the bounding cysteine and phenylalanine, the CDR3 is 15 residues long. The retained sequence is limited to the CDR3, 45 bases, with the frame set at the first base. V drops 8 bases and J drops 0 bases, leaving 14 bases in between. The germline V gene gives CDR1 as ENHRY and CDR2 as SYGVKD. Sequences were obtained from peripheral blood. The receptor comes from a man between 18 and 35 years old with active or convalescent COVID-19. The V gene is TRBV10-3 and the J gene is TRBJ2-1, with a tentative D gene TRBD2 over 6 matching bases. The DNA sequence is TGTGCCATCCGCAGCAGTAGCGGCTCCTACAATGAGCAGTTCTTC. This is translated as CAIRSSSGSYNEQFF.